This T cell receptor (beta chain) stems from a study of blood T cell repertoires in COVID-19. The method was immunoSEQ multiplex PCR; TCRdb's version includes in-frame clones alone and lacks a portion of them. The data contain roughly 280,000 clones, roughly 91% of them singletons. J lost 2 bases, V lost 5 bases, and 4 bases had no gene match. The CDR3 runs 15 residues. Germline-derived CDR1 and CDR2 are SGHNT and YYREEE (reference sequence). The clonotype was recovered from a woman aged 55-69 years who had recovered from COVID-19. The chain couples TRBV5-4 to TRBJ2-3, with 11 bases lining up with TRBD2. The sequenced sample was PBMCs or T cells enriched from blood (not recorded which). The CDR3 spells CASRSLAGATDTQYF. DNA for the CDR3: TGTGCCAGCAGATCACTAGCGGGGGCCACAGATACGCAGTATTTT.